This TCR beta chain was sequenced during a study of tissue T cells after allogeneic stem cell transplantation. This clone was picked up a small number of times. Its target is not known. Germline and genes here are mouse. The read gets to within 1 residue of the CDR3 end, and the germline J gene fills in the rest. CDR1 is MNHDT, CDR2 YYDKIL, per germline. Trimming removed 0 bases at V and 7 bases at J, with 4 bases between. The CDR3 runs to 13 residues. Study observations and caveats: Shared clones across patients were few; motif clustering revealed tissue-specific shared signatures. Only a limited share of tissue TCRs appeared in blood or spleen.

The time point: mouse harvest day 7 after allogeneic transplant. Mouse grafts combined 10^7 T-cell-depleted bone marrow cells with 10^6 splenic CD5+ T cells. Tissues came from B6→BALB/c major-mismatch GVHD mice at day 7 or 14. Measured with immunoSEQ multiplex PCR; TCRdb has only the in-frame clones, and not every one. The sample lists around 1,300 clones; 58% were seen once. The material sequenced was liver tissue. The clonotype was recovered from a female BALB/c mouse given C57BL/6 T cells with graft-versus-host disease after an allogeneic hematopoietic cell transplant. The chain employs TRBV17 and TRBJ1-6, with D unresolved. TRBJ1-6 is an ORF for which the function is uncertain. CDR3 sequence reads: CASSRDGNSPLYF. The DNA read from the CDR3 is TGTGCTAGCAGTAGAGATGGGAATTCGCCCCTCTAC.